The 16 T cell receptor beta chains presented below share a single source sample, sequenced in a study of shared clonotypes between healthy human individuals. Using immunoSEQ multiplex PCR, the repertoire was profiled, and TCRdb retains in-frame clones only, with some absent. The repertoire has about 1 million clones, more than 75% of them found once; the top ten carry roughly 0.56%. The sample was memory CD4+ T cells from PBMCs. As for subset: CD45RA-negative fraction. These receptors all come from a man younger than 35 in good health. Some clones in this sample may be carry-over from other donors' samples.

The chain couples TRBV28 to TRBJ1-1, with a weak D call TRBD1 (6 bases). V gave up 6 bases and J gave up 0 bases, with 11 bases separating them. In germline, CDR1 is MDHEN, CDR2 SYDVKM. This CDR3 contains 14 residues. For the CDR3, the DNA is TGTGCCAGCAGAGGGGGACACCTGAACACTGAAGCTTTCTTT. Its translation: CASRGGHLNTEAFF.

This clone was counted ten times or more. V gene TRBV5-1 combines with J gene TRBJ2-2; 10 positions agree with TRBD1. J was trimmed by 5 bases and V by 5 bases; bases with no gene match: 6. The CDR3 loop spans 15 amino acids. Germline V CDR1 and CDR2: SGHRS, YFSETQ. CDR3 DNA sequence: TGCGCCAGCAGTCGACAGGGGGCGGAAACCGGGGAGCTGTTTTTT. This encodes CASSRQGAETGELFF.

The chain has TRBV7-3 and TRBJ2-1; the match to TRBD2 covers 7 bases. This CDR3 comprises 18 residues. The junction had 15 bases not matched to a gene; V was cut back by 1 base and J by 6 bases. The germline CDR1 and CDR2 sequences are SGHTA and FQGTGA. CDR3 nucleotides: TGTGCCAGCAGCTTAATCGGCCTCCAAGGCGGGAGCGGCAATGAGCAGTTCTTC. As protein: CASSLIGLQGGSGNEQFF.

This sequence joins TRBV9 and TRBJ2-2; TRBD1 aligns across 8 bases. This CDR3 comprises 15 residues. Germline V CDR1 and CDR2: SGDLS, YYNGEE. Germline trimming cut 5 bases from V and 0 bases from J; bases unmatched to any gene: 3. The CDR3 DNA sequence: TGTGCCAGCAGGGAACAGGGGGCGAACACCGGGGAGCTGTTTTTT. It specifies CASREQGANTGELFF. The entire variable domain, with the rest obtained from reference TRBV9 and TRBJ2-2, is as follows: DSGVTQTPKHLITATGQRVTLRCSPRSGDLSVYWYQQSLDQGLQFLIQYYNGEERAKGNILERFSAQQFPDLHSELNLSSLELGDSALYFCASREQGANTGELFFGEGSRLTVL.

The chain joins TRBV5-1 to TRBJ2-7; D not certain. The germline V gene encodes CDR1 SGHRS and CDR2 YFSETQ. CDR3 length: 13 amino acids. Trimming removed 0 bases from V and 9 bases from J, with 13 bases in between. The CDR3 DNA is TGCGCCAGCAGCTTGGCCGGGTTTTCTCGGCAGTACTTC. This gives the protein CASSLAGFSRQYF.

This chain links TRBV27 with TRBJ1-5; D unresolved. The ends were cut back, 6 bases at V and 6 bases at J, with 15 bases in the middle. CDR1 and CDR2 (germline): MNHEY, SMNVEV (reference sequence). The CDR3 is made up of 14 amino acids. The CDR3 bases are TGTGCCAGCAGCAATAGAGCCTTAGGTCAGCCCCAGCATTTT. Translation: CASSNRALGQPQHF.

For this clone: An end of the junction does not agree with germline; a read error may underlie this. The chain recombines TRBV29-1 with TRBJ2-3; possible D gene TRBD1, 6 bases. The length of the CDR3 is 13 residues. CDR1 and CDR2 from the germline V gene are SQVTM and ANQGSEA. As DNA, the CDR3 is TGCAGCGTTGAAGGACAGGCACTAACTCTCCCCAGGTTT. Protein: CSVEGQALTLPRF.

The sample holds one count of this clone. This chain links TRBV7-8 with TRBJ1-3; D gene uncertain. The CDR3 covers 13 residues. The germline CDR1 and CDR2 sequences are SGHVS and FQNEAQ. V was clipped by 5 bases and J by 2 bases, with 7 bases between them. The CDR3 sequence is CASSTVAGNTIYF. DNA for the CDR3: TGTGCCAGCAGCACGGTTGCTGGAAACACCATATATTTT.

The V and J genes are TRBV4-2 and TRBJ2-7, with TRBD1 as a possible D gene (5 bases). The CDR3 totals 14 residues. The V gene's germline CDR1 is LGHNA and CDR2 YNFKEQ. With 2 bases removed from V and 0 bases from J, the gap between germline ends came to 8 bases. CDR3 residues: CASSQSQGSYEQYF. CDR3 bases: TGTGCCAGCAGCCAATCGCAGGGCTCCTACGAGCAGTACTTC.

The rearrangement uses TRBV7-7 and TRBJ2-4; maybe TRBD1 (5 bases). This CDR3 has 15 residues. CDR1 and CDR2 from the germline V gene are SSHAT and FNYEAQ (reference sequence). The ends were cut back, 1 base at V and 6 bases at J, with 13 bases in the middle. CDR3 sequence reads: CASSLVRRAVNIQYF. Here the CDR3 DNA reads TGTGCCAGCAGCTTAGTCCGCAGGGCGGTAAACATTCAGTACTTC.

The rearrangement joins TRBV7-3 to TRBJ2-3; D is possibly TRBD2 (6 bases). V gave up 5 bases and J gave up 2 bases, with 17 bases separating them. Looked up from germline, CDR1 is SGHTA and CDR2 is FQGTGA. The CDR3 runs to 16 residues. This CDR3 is CASSALGGPITDTQYF. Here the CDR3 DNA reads TGTGCCAGCAGCGCGCTAGGAGGGCCGATCACAGATACGCAGTATTTT.

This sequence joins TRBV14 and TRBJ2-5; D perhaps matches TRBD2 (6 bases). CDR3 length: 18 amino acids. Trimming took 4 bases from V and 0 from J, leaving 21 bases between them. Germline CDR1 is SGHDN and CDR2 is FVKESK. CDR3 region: CASSRRGGSLKNQETQYF. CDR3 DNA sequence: TGTGCCAGCAGCCGACGTGGGGGGTCCCTCAAAAACCAAGAGACCCAGTACTTC. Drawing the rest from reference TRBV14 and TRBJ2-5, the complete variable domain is EAGVTQFPSHSVIEKGQTVTLRCDPISGHDNLYWYRRVMGKEIKFLLHFVKESKQDESGMPNNRFLAERTGGTYSTLKVQPAELEDSGVYFCASSRRGGSLKNQETQYFGPGTRLLVL.

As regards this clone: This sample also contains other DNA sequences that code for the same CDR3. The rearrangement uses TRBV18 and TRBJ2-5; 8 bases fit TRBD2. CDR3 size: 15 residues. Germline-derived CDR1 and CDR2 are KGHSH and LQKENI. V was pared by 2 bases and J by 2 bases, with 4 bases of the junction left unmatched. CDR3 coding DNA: TGTGCCAGCTCACCAGGGCTAGCGGGTCAAGAGACCCAGTACTTC. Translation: CASSPGLAGQETQYF. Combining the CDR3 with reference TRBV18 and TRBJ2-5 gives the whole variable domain NAGVMQNPRHLVRRRGQEARLRCSPMKGHSHVYWYRQLPEEGLKFMVYLQKENIIDESGMPKERFSAEFPKEGPSILRIQQVVRGDSAAYFCASSPGLAGQETQYFGPGTRLLVL.

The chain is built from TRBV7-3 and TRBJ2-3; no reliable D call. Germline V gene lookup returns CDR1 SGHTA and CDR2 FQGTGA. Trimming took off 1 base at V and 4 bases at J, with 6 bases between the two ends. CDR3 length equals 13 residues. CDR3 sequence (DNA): TGTGCCAGCAGCTTAAGTCCCCCAGATACGCAGTATTTT. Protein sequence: CASSLSPPDTQYF.

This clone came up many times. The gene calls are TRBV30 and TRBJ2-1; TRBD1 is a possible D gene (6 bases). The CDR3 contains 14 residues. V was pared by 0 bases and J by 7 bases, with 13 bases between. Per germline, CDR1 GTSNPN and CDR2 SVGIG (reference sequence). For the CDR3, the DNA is TGTGCCTGGAGTGTTCAGGGGATTCGGAATGAGCAGTTCTTC. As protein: CAWSVQGIRNEQFF.

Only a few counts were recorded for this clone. The CDR3 region has the DNA TGTGCCAGCAGCCCCAGCGGGGCCTCCGATACGCAGTATTTT. Protein product: CASSPSGASDTQYF. The chain recombines TRBV27 with TRBJ2-3, with 7 bases identical to TRBD2. Trimming at V came to 6 bases and at J to 6 bases, leaving 9 bases not matched to a gene. Germline lookup yields CDR1 MNHEY and CDR2 SMNVEV (reference sequence). The CDR3 is made up of 14 amino acids.